This record covers a single TCR beta chain. V lost 0 bases and J lost 1, with 10 bases in between. The CDR3 runs to 15 residues. CDR1 is SGHRS and CDR2 is YFSETQ in the germline V gene. The sample originates from a study of blood T cell repertoires in COVID-19. The data were produced by immunoSEQ multiplex PCR, yet TCRdb's version contains in-frame clones alone and is incomplete. The sample contains 25,000 to 35,000 clones, roughly 80% of which appear only once. The TCR comes from a woman in her sixties with acute or convalescent COVID-19. Sequenced sample: peripheral blood. The chain joins TRBV5-1 to TRBJ1-1; D perhaps matches TRBD1 (6 bases). CDR3 nucleotide sequence: TGCGCCAGCAGCTTGGGACAGGCTGCGAACACTGAAGCTTTCTTT. Translation: CASSLGQAANTEAFF.